One sample yielded the 25 T cell receptor beta chains listed below, sequenced in a study of blood T cell repertoires in COVID-19 (dated by TCRdb to the early 2020s). Libraries were constructed by the immunoSEQ multiplex PCR assay. TCRdb limited this immuneACCESS table to in-frame rearrangements with V and J called. A share of clones is missing; checked studies link under half to unresolved V genes, and the rest is unexplained. This sample holds 80,000 to 90,000 clones; 82% were observed only once. More than 1% of the sample goes to the ten largest clones. The sequenced sample was peripheral blood. The receptors derive from an elderly woman with acute or convalescent COVID-19.

V and J are TRBV10-2 and TRBJ2-1, with 8 bases that match TRBD2. This CDR3 contains 15 residues. The V segment lost 8 bases and the J segment 4 bases; nucleotides outside the gene matches: 10. The germline V gene has CDR1 WSHSY and CDR2 SAAADI. CDR3 in DNA: TGCGCCAGCGAGATTAGCGGGGATGCATACAATGAGCAGTTCTTC. Translating gives CASEISGDAYNEQFF.

The chain is built from TRBV19 and TRBJ1-6, with a tentative D call TRBD1 (6 bases). The germline V and J ends were trimmed by 6 bases and 0 bases, with 18 bases remaining between them. The CDR3 contains 18 residues. Germline V lookup: CDR1 LNHDA, CDR2 SQIVND (reference sequence). In DNA, the CDR3 is TGTGCCAGTAGACCCCAAAGGGACACCAGCTCCTATAATTCACCCCTCCACTTT. Encoded protein: CASRPQRDTSSYNSPLHF.

V is TRBV5-1 and J is TRBJ1-3; D is ambiguous. V was clipped by 2 bases and J by 3 bases, with 18 bases between them. Germline assignment: CDR1 SGHRS and CDR2 YFSETQ. The CDR3 runs 17 residues. For the CDR3, the DNA is TGCGCCAGCAGCTTCCGACCGCCCGGTGAGGATGGAAACACCATATATTTT. Translating gives CASSFRPPGEDGNTIYF.

This sequence joins TRBV5-5 and TRBJ1-1; D is possibly TRBD1 (5 bases). CDR1 and CDR2 from the germline V gene are SGHKS and YYEKEE (reference sequence). The CDR3 is 15 amino acids. V was clipped by 4 bases and J by 0 bases, with 13 bases between them. The CDR3 DNA reads as TGTGCCAGCAGCCCTTGGGGCAACTTGAACACTGAAGCTTTCTTT. This codes for CASSPWGNLNTEAFF.

The chain employs TRBV27 and TRBJ2-1, with 8 bases aligning to TRBD2. J lost 0 bases, V lost 6 bases, and 4 bases had no gene match. The CDR3 extends over 15 amino acids. The germline V gene encodes CDR1 MNHEY and CDR2 SMNVEV (reference sequence). This CDR3 reads CASSYSGASYNEQFF. In DNA form, the CDR3 reads TGTGCCAGCAGCTATAGCGGGGCCTCCTACAATGAGCAGTTCTTC.

V is TRBV20-1 and J is TRBJ1-2; D uncertain. The germline V and J ends were trimmed by 6 bases and 7 bases, with 12 bases remaining between them. Germline V gene lookup returns CDR1 DFQATT and CDR2 SNEGSKA (reference sequence). The CDR3 is 11 amino acids. The CDR3 reads CSAPGGAGYTF. For the CDR3, the DNA is TGCAGTGCCCCTGGTGGAGCTGGCTACACCTTC.

This rearrangement joins TRBV9 to TRBJ2-3; D might be TRBD2 (5 bases). CDR1 is SGDLS and CDR2 is YYNGEE in the germline V gene. The CDR3 contains 13 residues. Trimming shortened V by 0 bases and J by 11 bases, and 13 bases separated the two germline ends. This CDR3 reads CASSVALAEGQYF. In DNA form, the CDR3 reads TGTGCCAGCAGCGTAGCGTTGGCTGAGGGGCAGTATTTT.

The chain recombines TRBV11-1 with TRBJ1-1; D is undetermined. V was clipped by 2 bases and J by 8 bases, with 12 bases between them. Per the germline V gene, CDR1 is SGHAT and CDR2 is FQDESV (reference sequence). This CDR3 region has 13 residues. The CDR3 loop reads CASSLIGSWEAFF. CDR3 nucleotides: TGTGCCAGCAGCTTAATAGGGAGTTGGGAAGCTTTCTTT.

The chain combines TRBV2 with TRBJ1-3; D is possibly TRBD1 (5 bases). The ends were cut back, 6 bases at V and 3 bases at J, with 9 bases in the middle. Germline CDR1 and CDR2: SNHLY and FYNNEI. The CDR3 runs 13 residues. CDR3 coding DNA: TGTGCCAGCAGCGGGGGGAATGGAAACACCATATATTTT. Residues: CASSGGNGNTIYF.

This chain connects TRBV3-1 (or the pseudogene TRBV3-2) to TRBJ2-5; 11 bases are shared with TRBD2. CDR1 is LGHDT and CDR2 is YNNKEL in the germline V gene (reference sequence). This CDR3 region has 17 residues. V dropped 1 base and J dropped 5; count of bases not matched to a gene: 9. The CDR3 DNA sequence: TGTGCCAGCAGCCAAGGGCTAGCGGGAGGATTGGGGGAGACCCAGTACTTC. It yields the protein CASSQGLAGGLGETQYF.

The chain combines TRBV6-5 with TRBJ2-2; TRBD1 aligns across 7 bases. CDR1 and CDR2 from the germline V gene are MNHEY and SVGAGI. The CDR3 has 15 amino acids. Trimming took 6 bases from V and 0 from J; bases not matched to a gene: 4. In DNA, the CDR3 is TGTGCCAGCAGACCCGGGACAGCGAACACCGGGGAGCTGTTTTTT. This sequence encodes CASRPGTANTGELFF.

The chain couples TRBV6-5 to TRBJ1-1, with D possibly matching TRBD1 (5 bases). The germline CDR1 and CDR2 sequences are MNHEY and SVGAGI. This CDR3 is 13 amino acids long. With 2 bases removed from V and 1 base from J, the gap between germline ends came to 5 bases. The CDR3 region is CASSYQGNTEAFF. CDR3 sequence (DNA): TGTGCCAGCAGTTACCAGGGGAACACTGAAGCTTTCTTT.

The rearrangement links TRBV24-1 to TRBJ2-1; TRBD1 matches 12 bases. From germline, CDR1 is KGHDR and CDR2 SFDVKD. J lost 10 bases, V lost 4 bases, and 7 bases had no gene match. This CDR3 is 15 amino acids long. The CDR3 loop reads CATSETGQGAGEQFF. CDR3 DNA: TGTGCCACCAGTGAGACGGGACAGGGGGCAGGGGAGCAGTTCTTC.

The chain couples TRBV5-1 to TRBJ2-1; 7 positions match TRBD1. There are 14 residues in the CDR3. The V segment lost 1 base and the J segment 6 bases; nucleotides outside the gene matches: 4. Germline loops: CDR1 SGHRS, CDR2 YFSETQ. CDR3 sequence: CASSLFDRANEQFF. Written as DNA, the CDR3 is TGCGCCAGCAGCTTGTTTGACAGGGCCAATGAGCAGTTCTTC.

V usage is TRBV4-2 and J usage is TRBJ1-2, with D possibly TRBD1 on 5 matching bases. V lost 0 bases, J lost 3 bases, and 17 bases lay in between. This CDR3 spans 17 amino acids. Germline V gene lookup returns CDR1 LGHNA and CDR2 YNFKEQ. Here the CDR3 DNA reads TGTGCCAGCAGCCAAGATGTCCGGGGAGGGGCAGACTATGGCTACACCTTC. Protein sequence: CASSQDVRGGADYGYTF.

V gene TRBV16 combines with J gene TRBJ2-3; TRBD2 matches at 11 bases. Germline values: CDR1 KGHSY, CDR2 FQNENV. The CDR3 is 18 amino acids. J gave up 5 bases and V 3 bases, and 13 bases lay outside the gene matches. CDR3 amino acids: CASSHRRVASGRRDTQYF. CDR3 bases: TGTGCCAGCAGCCACCGCCGGGTGGCTAGCGGGAGGAGAGATACGCAGTATTTT.

V gene TRBV5-1 combines with J gene TRBJ1-1, with a weak D call TRBD1 (5 bases). The V end lost 0 bases, the J end lost 4 bases, and 10 bases lay between the germline ends. The CDR3 contains 14 residues. Germline values: CDR1 SGHRS, CDR2 YFSETQ. The CDR3 loop is CASSLDPGGTEAFF. In DNA form, the CDR3 reads TGCGCCAGCAGCTTGGATCCCGGGGGCACTGAAGCTTTCTTT.

The V and J genes are TRBV3-1 (or the pseudogene TRBV3-2) and TRBJ2-3; D perhaps matches TRBD1 (5 bases). V was trimmed by 4 bases and J by 2 bases, leaving 10 bases between them. Germline values: CDR1 LGHDT, CDR2 YNNKEL (reference sequence). The CDR3 runs to 14 residues. The CDR3 DNA sequence: TGTGCCAGCAGCCGGGGCTCTTCCACAGATACGCAGTATTTT. It yields the protein CASSRGSSTDTQYF.

V usage is TRBV5-1 and J usage is TRBJ2-1; weak D call: TRBD1 (5 bases). V dropped 4 bases and J dropped 5 bases, with 19 bases sitting between them. Germline V lookup: CDR1 SGHRS, CDR2 YFSETQ. The CDR3 runs to 16 residues. The CDR3 bases are TGCGCCAGCAGCCAGGGATGGGGCCAGGGTGACAATGAGCAGTTCTTC. Translated: CASSQGWGQGDNEQFF.

In this sample, this clone turned up once. The chain combines TRBV27 with TRBJ2-7; the match to TRBD1 covers 12 bases. Germline lookup yields CDR1 MNHEY and CDR2 SMNVEV (reference sequence). J gave up 7 bases and V 1 base, and 8 bases lay outside the gene matches. This CDR3 has 16 residues. For the CDR3, the DNA is TGTGCCAGCAGTTTATGGGGGGGACAGGGGGCCAGGGAGCAGTACTTC. Translation: CASSLWGGQGAREQYF.

To note about this clone: In the same sample, other DNA sequences code for this CDR3. The gene calls are TRBV19 and TRBJ2-7; possibly TRBD1 for D (6 bases). V was pared by 1 base and J by 2 bases, with 6 bases between. CDR1 and CDR2 from the germline V gene are LNHDA and SQIVND (reference sequence). The CDR3 length is 13 residues. The DNA of the CDR3 is TGTGCCAGTAGTATAGGACAGGCCTACGAGCAGTACTTC. Its translation: CASSIGQAYEQYF.

The chain uses TRBV5-1 and TRBJ2-1, with 11 bases lining up with TRBD2. The CDR3 loop spans 15 amino acids. The trim removed 1 base at V and 7 bases at J, leaving 4 bases unmatched. Germline assignment: CDR1 SGHRS and CDR2 YFSETQ. This CDR3 reads CASSLTSGSGNEQFF. The CDR3 DNA sequence: TGCGCCAGCAGCTTGACTAGCGGGAGTGGTAATGAGCAGTTCTTC.

This sequence joins TRBV19 and TRBJ2-2; TRBD2 aligns across 11 bases. Germline CDR1 and CDR2: LNHDA and SQIVND (reference sequence). The CDR3 covers 15 residues. J gave up 1 base and V 8 bases, and 3 bases lay outside the gene matches. CDR3 sequence reads: CASGTSGLNTGELFF. The CDR3 bases are TGTGCCAGTGGGACTAGCGGATTGAACACCGGGGAGCTGTTTTTT.

A few counts support this clone. J is TRBJ1-2 and V is TRBV9, with 8 bases matching TRBD1. Germline loops: CDR1 SGDLS, CDR2 YYNGEE. This CDR3 contains 14 residues. Trimming removed 0 bases from V and 9 bases from J; junction bases left unmatched: 7. The CDR3: CASSVGAGGASYTF. The DNA for the CDR3 is TGTGCCAGCAGCGTAGGTGCAGGGGGCGCGAGCTACACCTTC.

The chain has TRBV3-1 (or the pseudogene TRBV3-2) and TRBJ2-7, with 13 bases lining up with TRBD2. Losses at the gene ends were 4 bases for V and 4 bases for J; bases not matched to a gene: 1. Germline V lookup: CDR1 LGHDT, CDR2 YNNKEL (reference sequence). This CDR3 has 14 residues. The CDR3 sequence: CASSRTSGGYEQYF. CDR3 sequence (DNA): TGTGCCAGCAGCCGGACTAGCGGGGGATACGAGCAGTACTTC.